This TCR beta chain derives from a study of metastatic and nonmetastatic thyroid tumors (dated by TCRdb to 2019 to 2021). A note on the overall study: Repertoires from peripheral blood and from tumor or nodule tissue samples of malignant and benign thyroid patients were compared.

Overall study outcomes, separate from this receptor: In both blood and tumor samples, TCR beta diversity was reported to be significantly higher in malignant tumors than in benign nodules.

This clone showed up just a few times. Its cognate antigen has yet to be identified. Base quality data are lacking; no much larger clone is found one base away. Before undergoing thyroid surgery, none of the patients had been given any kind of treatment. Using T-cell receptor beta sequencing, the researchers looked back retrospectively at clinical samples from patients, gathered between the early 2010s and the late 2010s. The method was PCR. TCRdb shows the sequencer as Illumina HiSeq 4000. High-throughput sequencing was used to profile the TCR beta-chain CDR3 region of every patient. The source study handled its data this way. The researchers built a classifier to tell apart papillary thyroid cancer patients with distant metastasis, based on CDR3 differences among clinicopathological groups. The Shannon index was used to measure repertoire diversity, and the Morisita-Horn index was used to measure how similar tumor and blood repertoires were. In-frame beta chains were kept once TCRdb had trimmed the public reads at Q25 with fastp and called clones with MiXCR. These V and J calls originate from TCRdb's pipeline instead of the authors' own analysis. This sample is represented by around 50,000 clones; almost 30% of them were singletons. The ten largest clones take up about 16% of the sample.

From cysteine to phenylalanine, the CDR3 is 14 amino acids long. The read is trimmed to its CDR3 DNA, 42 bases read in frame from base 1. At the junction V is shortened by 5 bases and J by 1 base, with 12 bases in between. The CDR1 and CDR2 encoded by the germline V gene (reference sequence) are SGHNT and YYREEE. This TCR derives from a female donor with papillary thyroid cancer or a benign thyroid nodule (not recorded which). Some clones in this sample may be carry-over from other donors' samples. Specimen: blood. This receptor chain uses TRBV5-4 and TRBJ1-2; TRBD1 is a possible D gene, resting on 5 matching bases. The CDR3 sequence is CASRGTGDNYGYTF. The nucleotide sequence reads TGTGCCAGCAGGGGTACAGGAGATAACTATGGCTACACCTTC.